Listed below are T cell receptor beta chains from one sample, sequenced in a study of technical replicates of blood from several donors. Clones were sequenced by immunoSEQ multiplex PCR, and TCRdb holds only the in-frame ones, with some missing. This table holds 65,000 to 90,000 clones, around nine tenths found once. Source material: T cells isolated from PBMCs. Every receptor here comes from a human donor in good health. Both conserved end residues are part of each CDR3. A D gene is named only where the DNA matches it firmly. Not every row has a clone size; where given, it reads once, few, many or a size class.

d_gene: -; abundance: -; j_gene: TRBJ1-1; v_gene: TRBV5-1; CDR3nt: TGCGCCAGCAGCTCTCAGGGATTGAACACTGAAGCTTTCTTT; CDR3aa: CASSSQGLNTEAFF
d_gene: TRBD1; abundance: -; j_gene: TRBJ1-1; v_gene: TRBV19; CDR3nt: TGTGCCAGTACCCCAGGACAGGGGTTGATCGACACTGAAGCTTTCTTT; CDR3aa: CASTPGQGLIDTEAFF
d_gene: -; abundance: -; j_gene: TRBJ2-3; v_gene: TRBV5-1; CDR3nt: TGCGCCAGCAGCTTGGCCAGGGACACCAGGAAAGATACGCAGTATTTT; CDR3aa: CASSLARDTRKDTQYF
d_gene: -; abundance: few; j_gene: TRBJ1-4; v_gene: TRBV4-1; CDR3nt: TGCGCCAGCAGCCAGCCTACAGGGAAAAGAAGTGAAAAACTGTTTTTT; CDR3aa: CASSQPTGKRSEKLFF
d_gene: -; abundance: -; j_gene: TRBJ2-6; v_gene: TRBV7-6; CDR3nt: TGTGCCAGCAGCTTTTATCGGTCTGGGGCCAACGTCCTGACTTTC; CDR3aa: CASSFYRSGANVLTF
d_gene: -; abundance: -; j_gene: TRBJ2-2; v_gene: TRBV9; CDR3nt: TGTGCCAGCAGCGTGCTAGCCCTGAACACCGGGGAGCTGTTTTTT; CDR3aa: CASSVLALNTGELFF
d_gene: -; abundance: once; j_gene: TRBJ2-7; v_gene: TRBV5-1; CDR3nt: TGCGCCAGCAGCTTCGGACTGTCATACGAGCAGTACTTC; CDR3aa: CASSFGLSYEQYF
d_gene: TRBD2; abundance: -; j_gene: TRBJ2-1; v_gene: TRBV4-1; CDR3nt: TGCGCCAGCAGCCAGACTAGCGGGACGGGTGAGCAGTTCTTC; CDR3aa: CASSQTSGTGEQFF
d_gene: -; abundance: few; j_gene: TRBJ1-5; v_gene: TRBV2; CDR3nt: TGTGCCAGCAGCCTATTGACCGGAGATGTCCCTTATCAGCCCCAGCATTTT; CDR3aa: CASSLLTGDVPYQPQHF
d_gene: -; abundance: -; j_gene: TRBJ1-1; v_gene: TRBV5-1; CDR3nt: TGCGCCAGCAGCTTGGCGGGACAGAACACTGAAGCTTTCTTT; CDR3aa: CASSLAGQNTEAFF
d_gene: -; abundance: -; j_gene: TRBJ2-7; v_gene: TRBV28; CDR3nt: TGTGCCAGCACCATTAAGCAGGGTTCTAGCTACGAGCAGTACTTC; CDR3aa: CASTIKQGSSYEQYF
d_gene: TRBD1; abundance: -; j_gene: TRBJ2-7; v_gene: TRBV19; CDR3nt: TGTGCCAGTAGTATTGGGGACAGGAGCTACGAGCAGTACTTC; CDR3aa: CASSIGDRSYEQYF
d_gene: -; abundance: -; j_gene: TRBJ2-5; v_gene: TRBV5-4; CDR3nt: TGTGCCACTGGGACTGGTCAAGAGACCCAGTACTTC; CDR3aa: CATGTGQETQYF
d_gene: -; abundance: -; j_gene: TRBJ1-1; v_gene: TRBV11-3; CDR3nt: TGTGCCAGCAGCCCCTCAGGCTCCACTGAAGCTTTCTTT; CDR3aa: CASSPSGSTEAFF
d_gene: -; abundance: -; j_gene: TRBJ1-5; v_gene: TRBV5-1; CDR3nt: TGCGCCAGCAGCTTGGACCCTGGGGGGAACCAGCCCCAGCATTTT; CDR3aa: CASSLDPGGNQPQHF
d_gene: TRBD1; abundance: -; j_gene: TRBJ1-2; v_gene: TRBV6-1; CDR3nt: TGTGCCAGCAGTGGCCCGGGACAGGGTATTTTACGTGGCTACACCTTC; CDR3aa: CASSGPGQGILRGYTF
d_gene: -; abundance: -; j_gene: TRBJ1-3; v_gene: TRBV21-1; CDR3nt: TGTGCCAGCAGCCCAGGACTGACACTGCACACCATATATTTT; CDR3aa: CASSPGLTLHTIYF
d_gene: -; abundance: -; j_gene: TRBJ2-7; v_gene: TRBV11-3; CDR3nt: TGTGCCAGCAGCTTAGGGACAGAGCTTACCTACGAGCAGTACTTC; CDR3aa: CASSLGTELTYEQYF
d_gene: TRBD1; abundance: once; j_gene: TRBJ1-2; v_gene: TRBV28; CDR3nt: TGTGCCAGCAGTGGCACCGGGACAGGGGATAATTCCGATGGCTACACCTTC; CDR3aa: CASSGTGTGDNSDGYTF
d_gene: TRBD2; abundance: -; j_gene: TRBJ2-3; v_gene: TRBV7-6; CDR3nt: TGTGCCAGCAGCCGCACTAGCGGGAGAGGGAGCACAGATACGCAGTATTTT; CDR3aa: CASSRTSGRGSTDTQYF
d_gene: -; abundance: -; j_gene: TRBJ1-1; v_gene: TRBV27; CDR3nt: TGTGCCAGCAGTTTTGAGAGTTCGAACACTGAAGCTTTCTTT; CDR3aa: CASSFESSNTEAFF
d_gene: TRBD2; abundance: -; j_gene: TRBJ2-5; v_gene: TRBV6-6; CDR3nt: TGTGCCACCACGGGAGGAGGAGAGACCCAGTACTTC; CDR3aa: CATTGGGETQYF